This paragraph covers one T cell receptor beta chain sequence. Antigen unknown. The sample belongs to a study of cytomegalovirus exposure and HLA in healthy donors. As for the study in general: A later analysis reported the 100 to 150 validation repertoires used the same platform as the approximately 700 first-cohort repertoires.

There are 16 residues in the CDR3. From germline, CDR1 is SGHRS and CDR2 YFSETQ. With 1 base clipped from V and 6 bases from J, the junction kept 9 bases outside the gene matches. While the first cohort had around 700 subjects, the donors belonged to the separate validation cohort of about 120 subjects. TCRdb's table, derived via immunoSEQ multiplex PCR, lists solely in-frame clones and lacks some. The table shows about 160,000 clones, with 65% to 90% occurring only once. Overall study results and limits: Rarity marked most TCR sequences, yet some public TCRs occurred in many donors. The CMV antigen specificity of a few CMV-associated chains was confirmed through in vitro analysis.

The V and J genes are TRBV5-1 and TRBJ2-1; 8 nucleotides align to TRBD2. Material for sequencing was PBMCs. This receptor was obtained from a woman younger than 35 in good health and CMV-seronegative. DNA for the CDR3: TGCGCCAGCAGCTTGTCTCTAGCGGGCCCCTTCAATGAGCAGTTCTTC. It is translated as CASSLSLAGPFNEQFF.